This TCR beta chain was identified during a study of identical twins. Notes on the study in general: Excess sharing between twins was weaker in beta out-of-frame sequences. Analyses of zero insertions could, in part, be confounded by invariant MAIT and iNKT cells.

CDR3 length: 15 amino acids. The V end was cut by 2 bases, the J end by 1 base, with 11 bases between. The germline V gene encodes CDR1 MNHEY and CDR2 SVGAGI. One entry per CDR3 protein, called by TCRdb with MiXCR from the 5' RACE reads. Of hundreds of thousands of distinct CDR3 sequences listed, approximately 8.3% are singletons. Only healthy Caucasians were included as donors. Concerning this clonotype: The antigen remains unidentified.

These data were also reused for a study on yellow fever vaccine responses in identical twins.

Sequences were obtained from memory (CD45RO+) T cells sorted from blood. This sequence joins TRBV6-5 and TRBJ1-1; D gene uncertain. The receptor's source is a woman aged 18-30 years in good health. CDR3 in DNA: TGTGCCAGCAGTTACAATTCTCAGGAGAACACTGAAGCTTTCTTT. Translated: CASSYNSQENTEAFF.